These 18 T cell receptor beta chains came from one sample sequenced in a study of cytotoxic CD8 clonotypes in ibrutinib-treated CLL. Using immunoSEQ multiplex PCR, the repertoire was profiled, and TCRdb retains in-frame clones only, with some absent. The repertoire holds roughly 200,000 clones, with around 70% as singletons. The sample consisted of PBMCs, taken after 24 months of ibrutinib treatment. The receptors originated from a human donor with chronic lymphocytic leukemia.

The gene calls are TRBV9 and TRBJ2-1; unclear D gene. Germline V lookup: CDR1 SGDLS, CDR2 YYNGEE. Trimming took off 4 bases at V and 8 bases at J, with 19 bases between the two ends. The CDR3 loop spans 15 amino acids. The CDR3 protein is CASSWKSSRSHEQFF. The CDR3, as DNA: TGTGCCAGCAGCTGGAAGAGTTCCCGGAGCCATGAGCAGTTCTTC.

J is TRBJ1-5 and V is TRBV6-5; 9 bases match TRBD1. The J segment lost 4 bases and the V segment lost 6 bases, leaving 7 bases of the junction unmatched. The germline V gene encodes CDR1 MNHEY and CDR2 SVGAGI. The CDR3 is made up of 15 amino acids. The CDR3 reads CASSQTGTGNQPQHF. The CDR3 DNA is TGTGCCAGCAGCCAAACCGGGACAGGGAATCAGCCCCAGCATTTT.

The chain recombines TRBV7-9 with TRBJ2-7, with D possibly TRBD2 on 5 matching bases. Germline V gene sequence: CDR1 SEHNR, CDR2 FQNEAQ (reference sequence). The CDR3 extends over 13 amino acids. Trimming left V 2 bases short and J 7 bases short, with 12 bases between. CDR3 amino acids: CASSLTPSGEQYF. CDR3 sequence (DNA): TGTGCCAGCAGCTTAACACCCTCGGGGGAGCAGTACTTC.

V gene TRBV30 combines with J gene TRBJ1-2; 11 bases agree with TRBD1. J was trimmed by 6 bases and V by 3 bases; bases with no gene match: 3. Germline CDR1 GTSNPN, CDR2 SVGIG (reference sequence). CDR3 length: 13 residues. The CDR3 DNA follows: TGTGCCTGGAGGGACAGGGGGCTTAATGGCTACACCTTC. Translation gives CAWRDRGLNGYTF.

This chain uses TRBV29-1 with TRBJ2-1; D may be TRBD2 (6 bases). CDR3 size: 14 residues. Germline CDR1 reads SQVTM; CDR2 reads ANQGSEA. V was trimmed by 2 bases and J by 5 bases, leaving 13 bases between them. CDR3 sequence (DNA): TGCAGCGTTGAAAAGACTAGAATAAACAATGAGCAGTTCTTC. Translating gives CSVEKTRINNEQFF.

V gene TRBV5-6 combines with J gene TRBJ2-7, with D maybe TRBD2 (5 bases). CDR3 length equals 15 residues. The V end was cut by 4 bases, the J end by 0 bases, with 14 bases between. CDR1 SGHDT and CDR2 YYEEEE come from the germline V gene. The CDR3 reads CASSQGGRLSYEQYF. Here the CDR3 DNA reads TGTGCCAGCAGCCAAGGTGGGAGACTCTCCTACGAGCAGTACTTC.

V and J are TRBV7-2 and TRBJ1-2; 7 nucleotides align to TRBD1. From germline, CDR1 is SGHTA and CDR2 FQGNSA. The CDR3 consists of 13 residues. With 4 bases clipped from V and 7 bases from J, the junction kept 6 bases outside the gene matches. The CDR3 coding sequence is TGTGCCAGCAGCTCCCGACAGGGCGGTGGCTACACCTTC. Amino acid sequence: CASSSRQGGGYTF.

The chain carries TRBV9 and TRBJ2-2, with 7 bases that match TRBD1. Germline V lookup: CDR1 SGDLS, CDR2 YYNGEE. The V segment lost 2 bases and the J segment 0 bases; nucleotides outside the gene matches: 7. CDR3 length: 17 amino acids. The CDR3 loop is CASSVRDRSANTGELFF. The DNA of the CDR3 is TGTGCCAGCAGCGTCCGGGACAGATCCGCGAACACCGGGGAGCTGTTTTTT.

This chain joins TRBV29-1 and TRBJ2-7; unclear D gene. V dropped 4 bases and J dropped 0 bases, with 10 bases sitting between them. CDR3 size: 13 residues. The V gene's germline CDR1 is SQVTM and CDR2 ANQGSEA. The DNA for the CDR3 is TGCAGCGTTGCGGTGGGTAGCTCCTACGAGCAGTACTTC. Translation gives CSVAVGSSYEQYF.

This chain joins TRBV5-1 and TRBJ2-1, with 9 bases that match TRBD2. V lost 1 base and J lost 6; bases outside the gene matches: 14. The CDR3 has 18 residues. CDR1 is SGHRS, CDR2 YFSETQ, per germline. CDR3 coding DNA: TGCGCCAGCAGCTTGAGGGCTAGCGGGGCCCACCTACGCAATGAGCAGTTCTTC. Its protein is CASSLRASGAHLRNEQFF.

The chain uses TRBV7-6 and TRBJ2-2, with D possibly TRBD2 on 5 matching bases. The CDR3 sequence is 14 residues long. CDR1 is SGHVS and CDR2 is FNYEAQ in the germline V gene. V lost 6 bases and J 7 bases, leaving 15 bases between the germline ends. CDR3 nucleotides: TGTGCCAGCAGGTCCGGGGTTGGGTACGGGGAGCTGTTTTTT. Its translation: CASRSGVGYGELFF.

Concerning this clone itself: Other DNA variants within this sample encode the same CDR3. CDR3 sequence: CASSFTSAYEQYF. In nucleotides, the CDR3 is TGTGCCAGCAGCTTCACTAGCGCCTACGAGCAGTACTTC. J is TRBJ2-7 and V is TRBV7-9, with 7 bases identical to TRBD2. Unmatched junction bases numbered 1, after V lost 3 bases and J lost 2 bases. The CDR3 length is 13 residues. Germline CDR1 SEHNR, CDR2 FQNEAQ (reference sequence). Complete variable domain (other parts from reference TRBV7-9 and TRBJ2-7): DTGVSQNPRHKITKRGQNVTFRCDPISEHNRLYWYRQTLGQGPEFLTYFQNEAQLEKSRLLSDRFSAERPKGSFSTLEIQRTEQGDSAMYLCASSFTSAYEQYFGPGTRLTVT.

The rearrangement joins TRBV7-2 to TRBJ2-7, with D unresolved. The V and J ends lost 4 bases and 1 base respectively, with 11 bases between them. Germline assignment: CDR1 SGHTA and CDR2 FQGNSA. The CDR3 totals 14 residues. As DNA, the CDR3 is TGTGCCAGCAGCTATATAGGCCTTTCCTACGAGCAGTACTTC. Protein: CASSYIGLSYEQYF.

J is TRBJ2-3 and V is TRBV2, with D hard to call. V lost 4 bases and J 2 bases, leaving 13 bases between the germline ends. The V gene's germline CDR1 is SNHLY and CDR2 FYNNEI. The length of the CDR3 is 15 residues. The CDR3 DNA reads TGTGCCAGCAGTGCTAATCCGGCAATCACAGATACGCAGTATTTT. As protein: CASSANPAITDTQYF.

The V and J genes are TRBV10-3 and TRBJ2-2; the match to TRBD2 covers 9 bases. V was clipped by 7 bases and J by 2 bases; unmatched bases: 11. This CDR3 spans 17 amino acids. Germline CDR1 reads ENHRY; CDR2 reads SYGVKD. The CDR3 sequence is CAIKMAGGRLNTGELFF. CDR3 nucleotides: TGTGCCATCAAAATGGCGGGAGGGAGGTTAAACACCGGGGAGCTGTTTTTT.

This chain joins TRBV19 and TRBJ2-1, with a weak D call TRBD2 (5 bases). Trimming took 2 bases from V and 9 from J, leaving 8 bases between them. The length of the CDR3 is 12 residues. Per germline, CDR1 LNHDA and CDR2 SQIVND (reference sequence). The DNA of the CDR3 is TGTGCCAGTAGTATATCCGGGATTGAGCAGTTCTTC. Its protein is CASSISGIEQFF.

V and J are TRBV19 and TRBJ2-2; D possibly corresponds to TRBD1 (5 bases). V shed 10 bases and J shed 0 bases, with 12 bases lying between them. The length of the CDR3 is 14 residues. Germline CDR1 and CDR2: LNHDA and SQIVND (reference sequence). As DNA, the CDR3 is TGTGCCACCAAAGGCAGGGCGAACACCGGGGAGCTGTTTTTT. Protein sequence: CATKGRANTGELFF.

The chain couples TRBV27 to TRBJ2-5, with 8 bases matching TRBD2. CDR1 is MNHEY, CDR2 SMNVEV, per germline (reference sequence). V was clipped by 4 bases and J by 5 bases; unmatched bases: 18. The CDR3 contains 18 residues. CDR3 protein: CASSSLAGKIGGLETQYF. CDR3 nucleotide sequence: TGTGCCAGCAGTTCGCTAGCGGGCAAAATTGGGGGATTGGAGACCCAGTACTTC.